The rows below give T cell receptor beta chains drawn from one sample of a study of naive and memory T cell subsets. Using its own MiXCR run on the UMI-ligation and nested PCR reads, TCRdb lists one record per CDR3 protein. The sample yields 84,000 or so distinct CDR3 sequences, roughly 7% seen once. Sequences were obtained from central memory CD4+ T cells from blood. These receptors all stem from a human donor in good health. The conserved cysteine and the conserved F or W are not part of the CDR3 here.

V gene	CDR3 protein
TRBV7-2	ASSPSGVSGANVLT
TRBV12-5	ASGLVLGPLNQPQH
TRBV3-1	ASSQSGEIYNEQF
TRBV7-6	ASSAVPNEQF
TRBV29-1	SVLTSGADTQY
TRBV28	ASMGGNSGNTIY
TRBV3-1	ASSRLADYEQY
TRBV7-2	ASSLSPGYNSPLH
TRBV7-6	ASSPSGSAADTQY
TRBV12-3/TRBV12-4	ASSFPSGRPSTDTQY
TRBV6-5	ASSYSGRLNEKLF
TRBV7-2	ASSSQGTGSINEQF
TRBV20-1	SASQRGVGTDTQY
TRBV28	ASSLGRAGHGYT
TRBV10-1	ASNQTDRVPQQPQH
TRBV5-4	ASSPDLVPGEQF
TRBV20-1	SARQGDGYT
TRBV7-9	ASSLGSTGEINGYT
TRBV2	ASRSWGGNTGELF
TRBV6-2/TRBV6-3	ASMASGGAEQF
TRBV20-1	SARISGGITYNEQF
TRBV20-1	SAPLAAGGYEQY
TRBV18	ASSGSLVDSYEQY
TRBV12-3/TRBV12-4	ASSYRVDEKLF
TRBV20-1	SARGAGATYNSPLH
TRBV11-2	ASSLTDNYNEQF
TRBV6-5	ASALTVSIYEQY
TRBV27	ASSFLPPNSPLH
TRBV10-3	AISEASGTYEQY
TRBV6-6	ASTPDGGNTIY
TRBV12-3/TRBV12-4	ASSLAGGPGEQF
TRBV20-1	SARPSGLSEQY
TRBV20-1	SARGRLAGGYEQY
TRBV10-2	ASSGLAGGNEQF
TRBV20-1	SATGRVLDTQY
TRBV24-1	ATSDFAGNVETQY
TRBV5-1	ASSLSGGEIKQY
TRBV28	ASRSQGVADTQY
TRBV19	ASSAAGTGVNTEAF
TRBV3-1	ASSRGGGQGYNEQF
TRBV27	ASSFTANYGYT
TRBV2	ASSNRGRSTEAF
TRBV7-2	ASSLALRGAEAF
TRBV6-2/TRBV6-3	ASSYGRAGASSYNEQF
TRBV4-2	ASSPRDPSYEQY
TRBV6-2/TRBV6-3	ASSSRSYEQY
TRBV20-1	SAPKEAGGNEQF
TRBV20-1	SAQDRAETQY
TRBV19	ASSRAGQSYEQY
TRBV6-6	ASSLDRVETQY
TRBV5-1	ASRITLGPLNTEAF
TRBV2	ARNSESSGNTIY
TRBV19	ASSDLGGRSDEQF
TRBV19	ASRTGYSGVSPLH
TRBV6-1	ASTRTREEGQF
TRBV5-1	ASSREGQKGSPLH